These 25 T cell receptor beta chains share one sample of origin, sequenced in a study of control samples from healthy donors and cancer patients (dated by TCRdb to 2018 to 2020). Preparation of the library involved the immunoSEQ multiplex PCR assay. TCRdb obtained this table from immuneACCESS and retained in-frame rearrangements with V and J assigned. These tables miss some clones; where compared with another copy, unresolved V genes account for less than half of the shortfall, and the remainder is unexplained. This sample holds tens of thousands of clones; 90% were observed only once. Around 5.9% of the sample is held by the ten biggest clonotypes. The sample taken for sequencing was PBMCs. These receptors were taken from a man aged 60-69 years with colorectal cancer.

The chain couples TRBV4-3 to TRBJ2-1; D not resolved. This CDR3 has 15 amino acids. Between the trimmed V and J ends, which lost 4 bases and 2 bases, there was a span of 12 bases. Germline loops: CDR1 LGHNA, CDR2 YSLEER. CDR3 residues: CASSPAHPTYNEQFF. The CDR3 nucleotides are TGCGCCAGCAGCCCGGCCCATCCCACCTACAATGAGCAGTTCTTC.

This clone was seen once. CDR3 region: CASISGAGGYNEQFF. The CDR3 DNA is TGTGCCAGCATCTCTGGAGCGGGGGGGTACAATGAGCAGTTCTTC. The J gene is TRBJ2-1, the V gene TRBV28; TRBD2 matches 10 bases. V lost 7 bases, J lost 4 bases, and 7 bases stayed unmatched. The CDR3 consists of 15 residues. Germline CDR1 is MDHEN and CDR2 is SYDVKM.

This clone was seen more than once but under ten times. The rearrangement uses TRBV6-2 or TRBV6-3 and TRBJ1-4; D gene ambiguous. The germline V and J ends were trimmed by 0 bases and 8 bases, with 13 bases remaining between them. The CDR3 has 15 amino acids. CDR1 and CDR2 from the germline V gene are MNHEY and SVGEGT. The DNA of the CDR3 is TGTGCCAGCAGTTACTCGCGCCTTACCAGGGAAAAACTGTTTTTT. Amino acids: CASSYSRLTREKLFF.

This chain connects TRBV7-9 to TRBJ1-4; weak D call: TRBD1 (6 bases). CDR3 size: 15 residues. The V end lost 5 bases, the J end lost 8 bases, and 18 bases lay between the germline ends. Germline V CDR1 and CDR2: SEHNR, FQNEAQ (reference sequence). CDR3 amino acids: CASSPGVTGREKLFF. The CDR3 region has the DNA TGTGCCAGCAGCCCTGGGGTCACAGGGCGGGAAAAACTGTTTTTT.

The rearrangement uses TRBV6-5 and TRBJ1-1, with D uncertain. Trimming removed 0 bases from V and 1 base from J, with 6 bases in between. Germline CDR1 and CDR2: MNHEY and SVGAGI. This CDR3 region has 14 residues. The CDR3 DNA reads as TGTGCCAGCAGTTACTCGAACCCGAACACTGAAGCTTTCTTT. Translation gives CASSYSNPNTEAFF.

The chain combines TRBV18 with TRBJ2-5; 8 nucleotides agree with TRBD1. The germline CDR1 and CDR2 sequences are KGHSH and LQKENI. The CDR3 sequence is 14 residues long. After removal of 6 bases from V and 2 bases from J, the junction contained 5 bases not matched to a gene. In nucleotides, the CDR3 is TGTGCCAGCTCCCCCAGGGGGCTACAAGAGACCCAGTACTTC. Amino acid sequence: CASSPRGLQETQYF.

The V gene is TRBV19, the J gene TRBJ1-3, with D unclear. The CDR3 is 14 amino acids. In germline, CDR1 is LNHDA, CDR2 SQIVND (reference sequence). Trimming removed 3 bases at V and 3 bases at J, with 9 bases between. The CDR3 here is CASSMRQIGNTIYF. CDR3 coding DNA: TGTGCCAGTAGTATGAGGCAGATTGGAAACACCATATATTTT.

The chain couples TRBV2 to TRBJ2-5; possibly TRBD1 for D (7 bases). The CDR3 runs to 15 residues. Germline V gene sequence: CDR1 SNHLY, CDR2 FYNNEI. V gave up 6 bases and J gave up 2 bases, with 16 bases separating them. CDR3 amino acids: CASSGQGGYQETQYF. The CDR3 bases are TGTGCCAGCAGCGGCCAGGGGGGCTATCAAGAGACCCAGTACTTC.

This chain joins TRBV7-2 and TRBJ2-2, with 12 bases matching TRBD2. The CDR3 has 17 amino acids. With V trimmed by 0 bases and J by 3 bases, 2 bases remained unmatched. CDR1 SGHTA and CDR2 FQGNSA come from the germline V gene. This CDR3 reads CASSLARTSGDTGELFF. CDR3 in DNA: TGTGCCAGCAGCTTAGCGCGGACTAGCGGGGACACCGGGGAGCTGTTTTTT.

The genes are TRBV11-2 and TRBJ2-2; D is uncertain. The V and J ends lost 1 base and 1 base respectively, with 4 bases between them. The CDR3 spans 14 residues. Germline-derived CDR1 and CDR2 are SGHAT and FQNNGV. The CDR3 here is CASSLGQNTGELFF. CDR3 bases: TGTGCCAGCAGCTTAGGCCAGAACACCGGGGAGCTGTTTTTT.

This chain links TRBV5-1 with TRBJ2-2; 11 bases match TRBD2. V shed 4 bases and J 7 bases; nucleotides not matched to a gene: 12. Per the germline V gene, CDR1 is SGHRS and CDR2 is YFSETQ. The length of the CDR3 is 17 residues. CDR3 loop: CASSQTVSGGDGGELFF. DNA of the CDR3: TGCGCCAGCAGCCAGACCGTTAGCGGGGGGGACGGCGGGGAGCTGTTTTTT.

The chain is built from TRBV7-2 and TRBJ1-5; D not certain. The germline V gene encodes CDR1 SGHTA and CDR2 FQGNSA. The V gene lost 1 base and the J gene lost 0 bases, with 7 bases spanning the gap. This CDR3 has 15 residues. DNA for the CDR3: TGTGCCAGCAGCTTAGTCGGTTATAGCAATCAGCCCCAGCATTTT. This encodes CASSLVGYSNQPQHF.

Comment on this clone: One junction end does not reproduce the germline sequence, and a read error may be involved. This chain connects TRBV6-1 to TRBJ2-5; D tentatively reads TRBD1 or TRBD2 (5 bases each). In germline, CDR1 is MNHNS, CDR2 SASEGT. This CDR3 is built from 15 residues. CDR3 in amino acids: CASSEWAGLGEAQYF. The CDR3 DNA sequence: TGTGCCAGCAGTGAATGGGCAGGGTTGGGAGAGGCCCAGTACTTC.

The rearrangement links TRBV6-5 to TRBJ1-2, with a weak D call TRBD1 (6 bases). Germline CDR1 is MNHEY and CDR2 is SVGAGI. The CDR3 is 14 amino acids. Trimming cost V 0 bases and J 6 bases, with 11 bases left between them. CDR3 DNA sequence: TGTGCCAGCAGTTACTCGAGGACAGCTCATGGCTACACCTTC. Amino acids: CASSYSRTAHGYTF.

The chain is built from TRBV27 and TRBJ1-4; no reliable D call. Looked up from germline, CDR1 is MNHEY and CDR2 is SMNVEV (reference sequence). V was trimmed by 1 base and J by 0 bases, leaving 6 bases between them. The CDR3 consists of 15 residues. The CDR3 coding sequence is TGTGCCAGCAGTTTATTGGGCGCAACTAATGAAAAACTGTTTTTT. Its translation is CASSLLGATNEKLFF.

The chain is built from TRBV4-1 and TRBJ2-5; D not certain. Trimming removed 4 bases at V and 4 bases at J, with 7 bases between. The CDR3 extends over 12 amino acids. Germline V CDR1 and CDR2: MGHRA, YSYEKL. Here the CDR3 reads CASSLQGETQYF. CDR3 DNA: TGCGCCAGCAGCCTTCAAGGAGAGACCCAGTACTTC.

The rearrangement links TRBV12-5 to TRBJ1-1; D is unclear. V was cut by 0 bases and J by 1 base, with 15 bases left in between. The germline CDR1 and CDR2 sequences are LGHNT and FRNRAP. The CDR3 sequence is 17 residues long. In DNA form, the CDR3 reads TGTGCTAGTGGTTTGGTAGCGGACGGGAGGACGAACACTGAAGCTTTCTTT. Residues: CASGLVADGRTNTEAFF. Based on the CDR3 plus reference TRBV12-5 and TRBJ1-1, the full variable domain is DARVTQTPRHKVTEMGQEVTMRCQPILGHNTVFWYRQTMMQGLELLAYFRNRAPLDDSGMPKDRFSAEMPDATLATLKIQPSEPRDSAVYFCASGLVADGRTNTEAFFGQGTRLTVV.

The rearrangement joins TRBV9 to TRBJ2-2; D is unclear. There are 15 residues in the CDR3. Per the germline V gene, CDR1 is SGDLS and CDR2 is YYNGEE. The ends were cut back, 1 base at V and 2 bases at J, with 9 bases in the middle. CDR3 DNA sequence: TGTGCCAGCAGCGTACTGGCGGTTAACACCGGGGAGCTGTTTTTT. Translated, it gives CASSVLAVNTGELFF. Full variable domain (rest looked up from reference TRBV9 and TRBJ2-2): DSGVTQTPKHLITATGQRVTLRCSPRSGDLSVYWYQQSLDQGLQFLIQYYNGEERAKGNILERFSAQQFPDLHSELNLSSLELGDSALYFCASSVLAVNTGELFFGEGSRLTVL.

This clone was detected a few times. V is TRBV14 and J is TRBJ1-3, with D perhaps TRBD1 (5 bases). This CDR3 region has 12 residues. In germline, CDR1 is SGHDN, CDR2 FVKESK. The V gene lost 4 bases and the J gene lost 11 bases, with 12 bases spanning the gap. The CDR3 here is CASSPRGSSIYF. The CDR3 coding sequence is TGTGCCAGCAGCCCTCGGGGGTCGTCCATATATTTT.

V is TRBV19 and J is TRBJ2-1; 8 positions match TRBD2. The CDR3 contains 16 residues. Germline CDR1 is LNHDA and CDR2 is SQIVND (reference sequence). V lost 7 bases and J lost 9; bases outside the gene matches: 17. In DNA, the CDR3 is TGTGCCAGTACCCGGGGGGGGCAGGGCATGAGGGGTGAGCAGTTCTTC. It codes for CASTRGGQGMRGEQFF.

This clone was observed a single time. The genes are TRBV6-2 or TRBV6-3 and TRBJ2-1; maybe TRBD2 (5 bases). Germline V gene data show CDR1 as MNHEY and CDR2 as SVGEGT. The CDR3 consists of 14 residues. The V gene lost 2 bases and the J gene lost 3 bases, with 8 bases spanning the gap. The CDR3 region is CASSYVGDYNEQFF. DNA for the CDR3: TGTGCCAGCAGTTACGTCGGGGACTACAATGAGCAGTTCTTC.

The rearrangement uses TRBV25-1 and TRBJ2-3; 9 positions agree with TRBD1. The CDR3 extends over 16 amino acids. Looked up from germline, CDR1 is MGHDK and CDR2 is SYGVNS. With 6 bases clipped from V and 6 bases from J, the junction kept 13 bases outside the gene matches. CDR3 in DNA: TGTGCCAGCAGGAGTCCTCCGGGACAGGGTCGGGATACGCAGTATTTT. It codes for CASRSPPGQGRDTQYF.

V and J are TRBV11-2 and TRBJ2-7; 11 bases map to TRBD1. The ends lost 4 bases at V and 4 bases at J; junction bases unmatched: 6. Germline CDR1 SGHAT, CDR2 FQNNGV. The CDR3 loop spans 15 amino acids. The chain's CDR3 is CASSSPGTGGYEQYF. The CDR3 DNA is TGTGCCAGCAGCTCGCCCGGGACAGGGGGTTACGAGCAGTACTTC.

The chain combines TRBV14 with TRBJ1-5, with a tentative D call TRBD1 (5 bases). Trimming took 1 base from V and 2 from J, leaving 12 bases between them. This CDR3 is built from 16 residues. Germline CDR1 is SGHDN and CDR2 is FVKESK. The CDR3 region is CASSQVAGWGNQPQHF. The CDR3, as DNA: TGTGCCAGCAGCCAAGTCGCAGGGTGGGGCAATCAGCCCCAGCATTTT.

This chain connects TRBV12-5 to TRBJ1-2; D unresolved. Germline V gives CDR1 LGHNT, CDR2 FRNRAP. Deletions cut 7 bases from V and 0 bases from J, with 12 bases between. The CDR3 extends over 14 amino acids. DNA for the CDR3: TGTGCTAGTGCCCCGTCGGCAGCTAACTATGGCTACACCTTC. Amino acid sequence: CASAPSAANYGYTF.